This T cell receptor beta chain appears in the sequencing data of a study of T cell responses to AZD1222 COVID-19 vaccine. As concerns this clone: The antigen is undetermined.

Study-wide points: Reports indicate that nearly half of spike-specific TCRs are directed at unmutated variant regions.

Libraries were prepared by immunoSEQ multiplex PCR; TCRdb keeps only in-frame clonotypes and omits some of them. In the table there are more than 140,000 clones, about nine tenths of which are singletons. V lost 3 bases, J lost 6 bases, and 4 bases stayed unmatched. The CDR3 loop spans 15 amino acids. Germline CDR1 and CDR2: KGHDR and SFDVKD. This receptor was identified in an adult in good health. The genes are TRBV24-1 and TRBJ1-5; 10 positions agree with TRBD1. The material sequenced was peripheral blood, taken on day 0 of AZD1222 vaccination. The CDR3 DNA reads as TGTGCCACCAGTGATCCTGGACAGGGGGGTCAGCCCCAGCATTTT. It specifies CATSDPGQGGQPQHF.